This TCR beta chain is from a study of vaccination effects on CD4 cells after COVID-19. Overall study: Expansion with viral peptide pools was applied to antigen-specific CD4+ T cells by the ViraFEST assay prior to sequencing. Participants received two doses of either the BNT162b2 or mRNA-1273 vaccine.

V lost 5 bases to trimming and J lost 4 bases, with 14 bases between them. In germline, CDR1 is MNHNY, CDR2 SVGAGI (reference sequence). The CDR3 covers 14 residues. With approximately 9 days of culture completed, CD4+ T cells were isolated. On both days 3 and 7, half of the culture medium was replaced with IL-2 medium. This clone has only one observation. The antigen remains undetermined. Generated by immunoSEQ multiplex PCR, the TCRdb table keeps only in-frame clones and is missing some. The sample holds about 58,000 clones, about 80% seen once. This receptor was identified in a human donor who received a COVID-19 vaccine. Sequencing used CD4+ T cells from PBMCs cultured without peptide, obtained before COVID-19 vaccination. The rearrangement joins TRBV6-6 to TRBJ1-1; D gene uncertain. CDR3 sequence: CASSAESWVTEAFF. In DNA, the CDR3 is TGTGCCAGCAGTGCGGAGAGTTGGGTCACTGAAGCTTTCTTT.